Shown below are 24 T cell receptor beta chains from a single sample sequenced in a study of shared clonotypes between healthy human individuals. Measured with immunoSEQ multiplex PCR; TCRdb has only the in-frame clones, and not every one. There are more than 2 million clones in the sample; almost 96% occur only once, and more than 0.1% lies in the top ten. Material: naive CD4+ T cells sorted from blood. Described subset: CD45RA+ positively selected. Source of these receptors: a man in his late teens or twenties in good health.

The chain carries TRBV4-2 and TRBJ2-5; TRBD2 matches 9 bases. J gave up 1 base and V 1 base, and 4 bases lay outside the gene matches. Germline CDR1 is LGHNA and CDR2 is YNFKEQ. The length of the CDR3 is 16 residues. In nucleotides, the CDR3 is TGTGCCAGCAGCCAAGGGGCGGGGGGGACCCAAGAGACCCAGTACTTC. The encoded protein is CASSQGAGGTQETQYF.

Notes on this clone: The same CDR3 is also encoded by other DNA sequences in this sample. The chain has TRBV5-1 and TRBJ1-1, with TRBD1 as a possible D gene (6 bases). The CDR3 runs 15 residues. The germline V gene encodes CDR1 SGHRS and CDR2 YFSETQ. The V end was cut by 4 bases, the J end by 0 bases, with 13 bases between. The chain's CDR3 is CASSPGTLMNTEAFF. CDR3 nucleotides: TGCGCCAGCAGCCCCGGGACACTTATGAACACTGAAGCTTTCTTT.

Note on this clone: One end of the junction is discordant with germline, which a read error may explain. The J gene is TRBJ2-5, the V gene TRBV28; 8 bases line up with TRBD1. Per the germline V gene, CDR1 is MDHEN and CDR2 is SYDVKM. The CDR3 runs to 12 residues. The CDR3 DNA reads as TGTGCCAGCAGTATGGACAGGGATCTTTCAAACTTC. Its translation: CASSMDRDLSNF.

The V call is TRBV7-9, the J call TRBJ2-5, with D perhaps matching TRBD1 (5 bases). This CDR3 contains 13 residues. Germline V gene sequence: CDR1 SEHNR, CDR2 FQNEAQ (reference sequence). V lost 5 bases and J lost 5, with 12 bases in between. DNA for the CDR3: TGTGCCAGCAGCCCCAGGGCCGTGGAGACCCAGTACTTC. Translated: CASSPRAVETQYF.

The gene calls are TRBV27 and TRBJ2-7; 9 bases line up with TRBD2. V was pared by 5 bases and J by 2 bases, with 13 bases of the junction left unmatched. Germline V CDR1 and CDR2: MNHEY, SMNVEV (reference sequence). CDR3 length: 17 residues. The CDR3 coding sequence is TGTGCCAGCAGTGGGACTACCGGGACTAGCCGAGCCTACGAGCAGTACTTC. This encodes CASSGTTGTSRAYEQYF.

V usage is TRBV28 and J usage is TRBJ2-5, with 9 positions matching TRBD1. This CDR3 has 16 amino acids. J gave up 3 bases and V 4 bases, and 9 bases lay outside the gene matches. Germline CDR1 is MDHEN and CDR2 is SYDVKM. The CDR3 protein is CASSSPGQGLEETQYF. CDR3 bases: TGTGCCAGCAGTTCACCGGGACAGGGATTGGAAGAGACCCAGTACTTC.

V and J are TRBV19 and TRBJ2-2; no reliable D call. The length of the CDR3 is 15 residues. Trimming left V 0 bases short and J 6 bases short, with 11 bases between. Per the germline V gene, CDR1 is LNHDA and CDR2 is SQIVND (reference sequence). DNA of the CDR3: TGTGCCAGTAGTATAGACGGGCGATCGGCCGGGGAGCTGTTTTTT. Its translation is CASSIDGRSAGELFF. Complete variable domain (other parts from reference TRBV19 and TRBJ2-2): DGGITQSPKYLFRKEGQNVTLSCEQNLNHDAMYWYRQDPGQGLRLIYYSQIVNDFQKGDIAEGYSVSREKKESFPLTVTSAQKNPTAFYLCASSIDGRSAGELFFGEGSRLTVL.

The chain links TRBV28 to TRBJ1-4; no reliable D call. CDR1 is MDHEN and CDR2 is SYDVKM in the germline V gene. The CDR3 runs to 16 residues. Trimming took 11 bases from V and 5 from J, leaving 24 bases between them. CDR3 coding DNA: TGTGCCCGAGCAGTCTCCCCCCCCTATCTAAATGAAAAACTGTTTTTT. Residues: CARAVSPPYLNEKLFF.

The V gene is TRBV6-5, the J gene TRBJ2-7; no definite D call. CDR3 length equals 13 residues. V was shortened by 2 bases and J by 4 bases, with 9 bases between the two germline ends. Germline CDR1 MNHEY, CDR2 SVGAGI. The CDR3 bases are TGTGCCAGCAGTTACAGGGATGAGTACGAGCAGTACTTC. Its protein is CASSYRDEYEQYF.

V is TRBV4-2 and J is TRBJ2-1; 7 bases line up with TRBD1. CDR1 LGHNA and CDR2 YNFKEQ come from the germline V gene. V was clipped by 8 bases and J by 4 bases; unmatched bases: 8. There are 14 residues in the CDR3. CDR3 loop: CASRPTGPYNEQFF. In nucleotides, the CDR3 is TGTGCCAGCCGTCCGACAGGGCCTTACAATGAGCAGTTCTTC.

The CDR3 loop reads CASSTIQGTEAFF. In DNA form, the CDR3 reads TGTGCCAGTAGTACGATCCAGGGAACTGAAGCTTTCTTT. J is TRBJ1-1 and V is TRBV19, with D maybe TRBD1 (5 bases). In germline, CDR1 is LNHDA, CDR2 SQIVND (reference sequence). V lost 4 bases and J lost 5, with 11 bases in between. This CDR3 is 13 amino acids long.

The chain couples TRBV28 to TRBJ1-2; possible D gene TRBD1, 6 bases. V was clipped by 1 base and J by 3 bases, with 12 bases between them. The germline gives CDR1 MDHEN, CDR2 SYDVKM. The CDR3 is 15 amino acids. The CDR3 spells CASSLSGHWDYGYTF. CDR3 in DNA: TGTGCCAGCAGTTTATCGGGACACTGGGACTATGGCTACACCTTC.

V is TRBV6-5 and J is TRBJ2-3; 7 bases fit TRBD2. Trimming took 4 bases from V and 10 from J; bases not matched to a gene: 5. The CDR3 runs 12 residues. Germline V gives CDR1 MNHEY, CDR2 SVGAGI. The CDR3 sequence: CASSSPSGPQYF. CDR3 nucleotide sequence: TGTGCCAGCAGTTCTCCTAGCGGTCCGCAGTATTTT.

The J gene is TRBJ2-7, the V gene TRBV10-1, with 11 nucleotides matching TRBD2. The CDR3 is made up of 21 amino acids. Germline assignment: CDR1 WNHNN and CDR2 SYGVQD (reference sequence). The trim removed 3 bases at V and 5 bases at J, leaving 24 bases unmatched. CDR3 amino acids: CASSEYRLPRTTSGSTHEQYF. Here the CDR3 DNA reads TGCGCCAGCAGTGAATACAGGCTCCCACGTACCACTAGCGGGAGTACCCACGAGCAGTACTTC.

The table lists this clone with a count of one. This CDR3 is CASSVGGSRNSYEQYF. CDR3 DNA sequence: TGTGCCAGCAGCGTAGGAGGGTCCCGAAACTCCTACGAGCAGTACTTC. V and J are TRBV9 and TRBJ2-7; TRBD2 might be the D (5 bases). V was shortened by 0 bases and J by 0 bases, with 13 bases between the two germline ends. The CDR3 totals 16 residues. CDR1 is SGDLS, CDR2 YYNGEE, per germline.

In this sample, this clone turned up once. This CDR3 is CASSHTGNGYTF. The DNA of the CDR3 is TGTGCCAGCAGCCACACAGGGAATGGCTACACCTTC. V gene TRBV5-6 combines with J gene TRBJ1-2; D is possibly TRBD1 (6 bases). V lost 4 bases to trimming and J lost 6 bases, with 10 bases between them. CDR3 size: 12 residues. Germline CDR1 is SGHDT and CDR2 is YYEEEE. The full variable domain, its missing parts supplied by reference TRBV5-6 and TRBJ1-2, is DAGVTQSPTHLIKTRGQQVTLRCSPKSGHDTVSWYQQALGQGPQFIFQYYEEEERQRGNFPDRFSGHQFPNYSSELNVNALLLGDSALYLCASSHTGNGYTFGSGTRLTVV.

The chain couples TRBV7-9 to TRBJ1-3; tentative D call: TRBD1 (5 bases). Germline V gene lookup returns CDR1 SEHNR and CDR2 FQNEAQ (reference sequence). The CDR3 contains 18 residues. V was clipped by 5 bases and J by 4 bases, with 24 bases between them. Here the CDR3 reads CASSTPTPPGTKGNTIYF. DNA for the CDR3: TGTGCCAGCAGCACCCCGACCCCCCCCGGGACGAAAGGAAACACCATATATTTT.

About this clone: The sample carries other DNA sequences with the same CDR3. CDR3 amino acids: CASSWVGETQYF. In DNA form, the CDR3 reads TGTGCCAGCAGCTGGGTTGGGGAGACCCAGTACTTC. V is TRBV7-2 and J is TRBJ2-5; no reliable D call. CDR3 size: 12 residues. Germline assignment: CDR1 SGHTA and CDR2 FQGNSA. V gave up 4 bases and J gave up 5 bases, with 8 bases separating them.

The J gene is TRBJ2-3, the V gene TRBV5-4; the match to TRBD2 covers 7 bases. V shed 2 bases and J 3 bases; nucleotides not matched to a gene: 6. This CDR3 spans 15 amino acids. Germline assignment: CDR1 SGHNT and CDR2 YYREEE (reference sequence). CDR3 in amino acids: CASSFGRGRTDTQYF. CDR3 in DNA: TGTGCCAGCAGCTTCGGGCGGGGGAGGACAGATACGCAGTATTTT.

The chain couples TRBV4-3 to TRBJ2-1; maybe TRBD1 (5 bases). CDR1 is LGHNA and CDR2 is YSLEER in the germline V gene. The CDR3 spans 16 residues. Trimming removed 0 bases at V and 3 bases at J, with 12 bases between. DNA of the CDR3: TGCGCCAGCAGCCAAGAGACAGACATGGGCTACAATGAGCAGTTCTTC. Its protein product is CASSQETDMGYNEQFF.

The rearrangement links TRBV19 to TRBJ1-5; TRBD1 matches 9 bases. Trimming cost V 11 bases and J 7 bases; bases outside gene matches: 9. This CDR3 spans 13 amino acids. The germline CDR1 and CDR2 sequences are LNHDA and SQIVND (reference sequence). CDR3 coding DNA: TGTGCCGTAACAGGGGGCCAGGGGCAGCCCCAGCATTTT. The encoded protein is CAVTGGQGQPQHF.

This chain uses TRBV6-1 with TRBJ2-6; D remains unclear. The CDR3 sequence is 15 residues long. Between the trimmed V and J ends, which lost 6 bases and 0 bases, there was a span of 9 bases. Per the germline V gene, CDR1 is MNHNS and CDR2 is SASEGT. The CDR3 loop is CASRPPGSGANVLTF. As DNA, the CDR3 is TGTGCCAGCAGACCTCCTGGCTCTGGGGCCAACGTCCTGACTTTC.

In DNA, the CDR3 is TGCAGTGGTAATTTCTACACTGAAGCTTTCTTT. Protein sequence: CSGNFYTEAFF. The J gene is TRBJ1-1, the V gene TRBV20-1; D not certain. The CDR3 loop spans 11 amino acids. The V end lost 7 bases, the J end lost 3 bases, and 9 bases lay between the germline ends. In germline, CDR1 is DFQATT, CDR2 SNEGSKA (reference sequence).

A word on this clone: Germline and junction disagree at one end, which may indicate a read error. The chain couples TRBV4-3 to TRBJ2-3, with TRBD2 matching over 13 bases. CDR3 length: 16 amino acids. Germline loops: CDR1 LGHNA, CDR2 YSLEER. The CDR3 loop reads CASSQGTSGSRDTQYF. The CDR3 coding sequence is TGCGCCAGCAGCCAAGGGACTAGCGGGAGCAGAGATACGCAGTATTTT.